The 27 T cell receptor beta chains given below trace back to one sample, sequenced in a study of CD4 T cells in relation to SARS-CoV-2 and coronaviruses (dated by TCRdb to 2020 to 2022). For these receptors, no antigen is known. Libraries were built with the immunoSEQ multiplex PCR assay. In TCRdb, the immuneACCESS table is reduced to in-frame sequences with V and J assigned. These tables do not hold every clone; where another copy was compared, an unresolved V gene accounts for under half, and the others remain unexplained. Counted in this sample were 18,000 or so clones; about 72% of them appeared once. Roughly a fifth of the sample goes to the ten largest clones. CD4+ T cells from unexposed donors were collected before the COVID-19 pandemic (2011-2018). After 10 to 11 days of culture, CD4+ T cells were isolated with the EasySep CD4+ T cell isolation kit. Sequencing was performed on CD4+ T cells from PBMCs, cultured in vitro. These receptors originate from a human donor in good health.

The chain couples TRBV30 to TRBJ1-5, with D unresolved. V gave up 3 bases and J gave up 0 bases, with 6 bases separating them. The CDR3 loop spans 13 amino acids. Germline values: CDR1 GTSNPN, CDR2 SVGIG (reference sequence). The CDR3: CAWSRSSNQPQHF. CDR3 nucleotides: TGTGCCTGGAGCCGGAGTAGCAATCAGCCCCAGCATTTT.

Here the CDR3 reads CASSLSGTSGSTAYGGELFF. CDR3 DNA sequence: TGTGCCAGCAGCTTATCCGGGACTAGCGGGAGCACCGCGTATGGCGGGGAGCTGTTTTTT. The chain is built from TRBV6-6 and TRBJ2-2, with TRBD2 matching over 14 bases. The CDR3 contains 20 residues. The V segment lost 6 bases and the J segment 7 bases; nucleotides outside the gene matches: 19. Germline CDR1 reads MNHNY; CDR2 reads SVGAGI (reference sequence).

The V and J genes are TRBV7-3 and TRBJ1-2; the D gene is possibly TRBD1 (5 bases). Germline V CDR1 and CDR2: SGHTA, FQGTGA. This CDR3 region has 13 residues. The ends were cut back, 4 bases at V and 7 bases at J, with 13 bases in the middle. Written as DNA, the CDR3 is TGTGCCAGCAGCTGGGGCCCTTCGGGTGGCTACACCTTC. It yields the protein CASSWGPSGGYTF.

As DNA, the CDR3 is TGTGCCAGCGCCCCGGGACGGGGGAACACTGAAGCTTTCTTT. This encodes CASAPGRGNTEAFF. J is TRBJ1-1 and V is TRBV6-5, with D possibly matching TRBD1 (5 bases). With 8 bases removed from V and 1 base from J, the gap between germline ends came to 14 bases. Germline-derived CDR1 and CDR2 are MNHEY and SVGAGI. The CDR3 loop spans 14 amino acids.

The rearrangement joins TRBV24-1 to TRBJ2-3; 9 bases map to TRBD2. The CDR3 sequence is 14 residues long. Looked up from germline, CDR1 is KGHDR and CDR2 is SFDVKD. The V and J ends lost 7 bases and 2 bases, in that order; junction bases with no gene match: 3. CDR3 in amino acids: CATRTSGPTDTQYF. In DNA, the CDR3 is TGTGCCACCAGGACTAGCGGTCCCACAGATACGCAGTATTTT.

This chain connects TRBV12-3 or TRBV12-4 to TRBJ2-5; a possible D gene is TRBD1 (6 bases). This CDR3 has 13 amino acids. V lost 7 bases, J lost 3 bases, and 12 bases lay in between. This chain's CDR3 is CASKGAGEETQYF. CDR3 nucleotide sequence: TGTGCCAGCAAAGGGGCAGGGGAAGAGACCCAGTACTTC.

J is TRBJ2-5 and V is TRBV9, with 7 bases fitting TRBD1. Germline V gives CDR1 SGDLS, CDR2 YYNGEE. The V segment lost 0 bases and the J segment 1 base; nucleotides outside the gene matches: 3. The CDR3 totals 15 residues. The CDR3 sequence is CASSVADRFQETQYF. The CDR3 nucleotides read TGTGCCAGCAGCGTAGCGGACAGGTTCCAAGAGACCCAGTACTTC.

The genes are TRBV30 and TRBJ2-3; the match to TRBD1 covers 10 bases. This CDR3 contains 15 residues. Germline values: CDR1 GTSNPN, CDR2 SVGIG (reference sequence). After removal of 2 bases from V and 0 bases from J, the junction contained 2 bases not matched to a gene. The CDR3 DNA reads TGTGCCTGGAGTCAGACAGGGGGCAGCACAGATACGCAGTATTTT. Protein: CAWSQTGGSTDTQYF.

This clone was detected only a few times. The chain employs TRBV10-1 and TRBJ2-3; 7 bases are a match to TRBD2. With V trimmed by 4 bases and J by 3 bases, 4 bases remained unmatched. The CDR3 length is 14 residues. Germline V gene data show CDR1 as WNHNN and CDR2 as SYGVQD (reference sequence). The CDR3: CASSGLAATDTQYF. The CDR3 nucleotides read TGCGCCAGCAGTGGACTAGCTGCGACAGATACGCAGTATTTT.

This chain uses TRBV24-1 with TRBJ2-3; D perhaps matches TRBD2 (6 bases). This CDR3 is built from 14 residues. The V end was cut by 9 bases, the J end by 4 bases, with 16 bases between. Germline lookup yields CDR1 KGHDR and CDR2 SFDVKD. CDR3 sequence reads: CATSPPGAADTQYF. In DNA form, the CDR3 reads TGTGCCACCTCGCCACCGGGAGCGGCAGATACGCAGTATTTT.

The V gene is TRBV5-5, the J gene TRBJ1-3, with 7 bases identical to TRBD1. The CDR3 is made up of 15 amino acids. Looked up from germline, CDR1 is SGHKS and CDR2 is YYEKEE (reference sequence). The junction had 2 bases not matched to a gene; V was cut back by 0 bases and J by 2 bases. In DNA, the CDR3 is TGTGCCAGCAGCTTGGAAACAGGGGCTGGAAACACCATATATTTT. This translates into CASSLETGAGNTIYF.

The V gene is TRBV27, the J gene TRBJ1-2, with D perhaps matching TRBD1 (6 bases). Germline V gives CDR1 MNHEY, CDR2 SMNVEV (reference sequence). This CDR3 has 13 amino acids. V was cut by 6 bases and J by 5 bases, with 13 bases left in between. CDR3 amino acids: CASRDGGSYGYTF. DNA for the CDR3: TGTGCCAGCAGAGACGGGGGCTCTTATGGCTACACCTTC.

The J gene is TRBJ1-6, the V gene TRBV5-1; the D is unclear. This CDR3 has 14 amino acids. The germline V gene has CDR1 SGHRS and CDR2 YFSETQ. With 2 bases removed from V and 7 bases from J, the gap between germline ends came to 10 bases. The CDR3 DNA is TGCGCCAGCAGCTTTGGGCAGGAGAATTCACCCCTCCACTTT. As protein: CASSFGQENSPLHF.

CDR3 nucleotides: TGTGCCAGTAGTATTCTCGGGCCCCAACGGGACTCCTCCCCTAAGCAGTACTTC. Its protein product is CASSILGPQRDSSPKQYF. V is TRBV19 and J is TRBJ2-7, with D maybe TRBD2 (6 bases). With 3 bases removed from V and 8 bases from J, the gap between germline ends came to 29 bases. Germline V gene lookup returns CDR1 LNHDA and CDR2 SQIVND (reference sequence). The CDR3 loop spans 18 amino acids.

The chain employs TRBV6-4 and TRBJ1-2; unclear D gene. The CDR3 runs 13 residues. From germline, CDR1 is MRHNA and CDR2 SNTAGT. The V gene lost 6 bases and the J gene lost 8 bases, with 16 bases spanning the gap. DNA for the CDR3: TGTGCCAGCAGCCCGGGAGGTTGGCGCGGCTACACCTTC. Amino acid sequence: CASSPGGWRGYTF.

The chain carries TRBV12-2 and TRBJ2-3; no check of the table's D call, TRBD1, against the DNA was made. TRBV12-2 is flagged as a pseudogene. This CDR3 comprises 15 residues. Here the CDR3 reads CASRQAKTVLDTQYF. CDR3 nucleotide sequence: TGTGCAAGTCGCCAAGCAAAGACAGTATTAGATACGCAGTATTTT.

The chain couples TRBV19 to TRBJ1-2; tentative D call: TRBD1 (5 bases). The CDR3 is 13 residues long. V shed 3 bases and J shed 7 bases, with 12 bases lying between them. Germline-derived CDR1 and CDR2 are LNHDA and SQIVND (reference sequence). The DNA of the CDR3 is TGTGCCAGTAGTATGGTTACAGGAGGTGGCTACACCTTC. It encodes CASSMVTGGGYTF. Using reference TRBV19 and TRBJ1-2 for the parts outside the CDR3, the full variable domain is DGGITQSPKYLFRKEGQNVTLSCEQNLNHDAMYWYRQDPGQGLRLIYYSQIVNDFQKGDIAEGYSVSREKKESFPLTVTSAQKNPTAFYLCASSMVTGGGYTFGSGTRLTVV.

The chain links TRBV5-4 to TRBJ2-1, with 7 bases identical to TRBD1. The CDR3 has 15 amino acids. CDR1 is SGHNT, CDR2 YYREEE, per germline (reference sequence). The junction had 9 bases not matched to a gene; V was cut back by 0 bases and J by 9 bases. The CDR3 sequence is CASSLGQGYRGEQFF. The CDR3 DNA reads as TGTGCCAGCAGCTTGGGACAGGGTTATCGAGGTGAGCAGTTCTTC.

This chain links TRBV5-1 with TRBJ2-5, with 9 nucleotides matching TRBD1. The CDR3 consists of 16 residues. CDR1 and CDR2 from the germline V gene are SGHRS and YFSETQ. V gave up 0 bases and J gave up 2 bases; unmatched junction bases: 5. The CDR3 loop reads CASSLGVGQGQETQYF. The CDR3 DNA is TGCGCCAGCAGCTTGGGTGTCGGACAGGGGCAAGAGACCCAGTACTTC.

The rearrangement joins TRBV4-1 to TRBJ2-2; D not resolved. CDR3 length: 13 amino acids. CDR1 is MGHRA and CDR2 is YSYEKL in the germline V gene. Trimming took off 2 bases at V and 6 bases at J, with 7 bases between the two ends. The CDR3 here is CASSQKRPGELFF. DNA of the CDR3: TGCGCCAGCAGCCAAAAACGGCCCGGGGAGCTGTTTTTT.

The chain has TRBV7-9 and TRBJ2-7; 7 bases are shared with TRBD2. Losses at the gene ends were 5 bases for V and 2 bases for J; bases not matched to a gene: 9. Germline lookup yields CDR1 SEHNR and CDR2 FQNEAQ (reference sequence). This CDR3 is 15 amino acids long. The DNA of the CDR3 is TGTGCCAGCAGCCCCCTCTGGGGGGGAACCTACGAGCAGTACTTC. This codes for CASSPLWGGTYEQYF.

The chain has TRBV9 and TRBJ2-1; TRBD2 agrees at 8 bases. V shed 4 bases, J shed 0 bases, and the junction held 3 bases outside the gene matches. The germline V gene has CDR1 SGDLS and CDR2 YYNGEE. The CDR3 covers 15 residues. The CDR3, as DNA: TGTGCCAGCAGCCTTAGCGGGAACTCCTACAATGAGCAGTTCTTC. Amino acids: CASSLSGNSYNEQFF.

V usage is TRBV29-1 and J usage is TRBJ2-7, with 10 bases identical to TRBD1. This CDR3 is 13 amino acids long. J lost 6 bases, V lost 7 bases, and 9 bases had no gene match. The germline V gene encodes CDR1 SQVTM and CDR2 ANQGSEA. CDR3 amino acids: CSAEDRGGGEQYF. Here the CDR3 DNA reads TGCAGCGCTGAGGACAGGGGGGGTGGCGAGCAGTACTTC.

This clone was recorded only once. The CDR3 nucleotides read TGTGCCAGCAGGCTGGCGATCGCTGGAAACACCATATATTTT. Translated, it gives CASRLAIAGNTIYF. This rearrangement joins TRBV2 to TRBJ1-3; D is unclear. CDR3 length: 14 residues. V gave up 6 bases and J gave up 2 bases, with 11 bases separating them. Germline-derived CDR1 and CDR2 are SNHLY and FYNNEI.

V is TRBV28 and J is TRBJ1-2, with no clear D. Germline lookup yields CDR1 MDHEN and CDR2 SYDVKM. V was shortened by 3 bases and J by 4 bases, with 6 bases between the two germline ends. The CDR3 has 12 residues. CDR3: CASSLSSYGYTF. For the CDR3, the DNA is TGTGCCAGCAGTTTGTCTTCCTATGGCTACACCTTC.

This chain uses TRBV4-2 with TRBJ2-7, with TRBD2 matching 8 bases. V dropped 2 bases and J dropped 4; count of bases not matched to a gene: 10. Germline CDR1 is LGHNA and CDR2 is YNFKEQ. The CDR3 spans 16 residues. The CDR3 DNA sequence: TGTGCCAGCAGCCAATTAAGCGGGAGTGGAGGTTACGAGCAGTACTTC. Amino acid sequence: CASSQLSGSGGYEQYF.

The chain combines TRBV30 with TRBJ2-3; perhaps D is TRBD1 or TRBD2 (5 bases each). V was pared by 1 base and J by 0 bases, with 11 bases between. Germline values: CDR1 GTSNPN, CDR2 SVGIG (reference sequence). This CDR3 has 15 amino acids. CDR3 bases: TGTGCCTGGAGTGGGACACAGCGGAGCACAGATACGCAGTATTTT. Protein product: CAWSGTQRSTDTQYF.